The 25 T cell receptor beta chains given below trace back to one sample, sequenced in a study of regulatory T cells in long-lasting Graves disease. Indicated time point: newly diagnosed GD, antithyroid drugs for less than 3 months. RNA isolated from PBMCs was used to make the TCR library. With iRepertoire HTBI primers and Arm-PCR of CDR3 regions, TCR beta libraries were built. One entry per CDR3 protein results from TCRdb running MiXCR on the multiplex PCR reads. The table records more than 400,000 distinct CDR3 sequences, roughly 17% of them present only once. The sample was also linked to a second study, of T cells in Graves' hyperthyroidism and ophthalmopathy.

The sequenced sample was peripheral blood mononuclear cells (PBMCs), obtained at new diagnosis, from a patient treated with antithyroid drugs. These receptors originate from a woman in her twenties or thirties with Graves disease.

This clonotype was counted between two and nine times. The chain combines TRBV4-2 with TRBJ2-3; no reliable D call. This CDR3 region has 13 residues. Germline values: CDR1 LGHNA, CDR2 YNFKEQ. V was pared by 1 base and J by 5 bases, with 7 bases between. The CDR3 DNA reads as TGTGCCAGCAGCCAAGCTAAGGGAGATACGCAGTATTTT. Residues: CASSQAKGDTQYF.

This clonotype was detected a few times. The chain has TRBV6-5 and TRBJ1-3, with 7 bases aligning to TRBD1. The CDR3 is made up of 16 amino acids. J gave up 2 bases and V 3 bases, and 7 bases lay outside the gene matches. Germline CDR1 and CDR2: MNHEY and SVGAGI. This CDR3 is CASSYPGQLTGNTIYF. The CDR3 DNA follows: TGTGCCAGCAGTTATCCGGGACAGCTGACTGGAAACACCATATATTTT.

This clonotype was picked up a small number of times. CDR3 coding DNA: TGTGCCAGCAGTTACTCCGGGGGGGCAGGACAGCCCCAGCATTTT. Its translation is CASSYSGGAGQPQHF. V usage is TRBV6-5 and J usage is TRBJ1-5; D is possibly TRBD1 (6 bases). Germline lookup yields CDR1 MNHEY and CDR2 SVGAGI. V lost 0 bases and J lost 7, with 13 bases in between. The CDR3 runs 15 residues.

The V and J genes are TRBV4-3 and TRBJ2-1, with unresolved D. Germline values: CDR1 LGHNA, CDR2 YSLEER. The CDR3 spans 15 residues. V lost 1 base and J lost 0, with 7 bases in between. Here the CDR3 reads CASSQVADSYNEQFF. Here the CDR3 DNA reads TGCGCCAGCAGCCAAGTGGCTGACTCCTACAATGAGCAGTTCTTC.

This clonotype was seen more than once but under ten times. This chain connects TRBV7-2 to TRBJ1-1; unclear D gene. V was trimmed by 4 bases and J by 11 bases, leaving 14 bases between them. Germline V gene data show CDR1 as SGHTA and CDR2 as FQGNSA. This CDR3 comprises 12 residues. The CDR3 here is CASSSGPRRAFF. The CDR3 region has the DNA TGTGCCAGCAGCTCCGGCCCCCGAAGGGCTTTCTTT.

This clonotype was seen a handful of times. The chain is built from TRBV7-6 and TRBJ2-1, with D possibly TRBD2 on 5 matching bases. Trimming pared 2 bases from V and 12 bases from J, leaving 11 bases between. CDR1 is SGHVS and CDR2 is FNYEAQ in the germline V gene. The CDR3 length is 12 residues. The CDR3 spells CASSLWGAVQFF. The CDR3 coding sequence is TGTGCCAGCAGCTTATGGGGAGCAGTGCAGTTCTTC.

This clonotype was detected many times. The J gene is TRBJ2-6, the V gene TRBV10-3, with D hard to call. Germline V CDR1 and CDR2: ENHRY, SYGVKD. Trimming pared 0 bases from V and 0 bases from J, leaving 6 bases between. This CDR3 contains 16 residues. The CDR3 loop is CAISESLFSGANVLTF. CDR3 sequence (DNA): TGTGCCATCAGTGAGTCACTCTTCTCTGGGGCCAACGTCCTGACTTTC.

This clonotype was counted between two and nine times. This chain links TRBV7-9 with TRBJ2-3; weak D call: TRBD2 (6 bases). V was clipped by 4 bases and J by 0 bases, with 11 bases between them. CDR3 length equals 15 residues. CDR1 SEHNR and CDR2 FQNEAQ come from the germline V gene (reference sequence). CDR3 in amino acids: CASSSLAPSTDTQYF. The DNA of the CDR3 is TGTGCCAGCAGCTCCCTAGCGCCCAGCACAGATACGCAGTATTTT.

This clonotype was picked up many times. This chain links TRBV27 with TRBJ2-1; D may be TRBD1 (6 bases). Germline CDR1 and CDR2: MNHEY and SMNVEV (reference sequence). The V end was cut by 5 bases, the J end by 5 bases, with 19 bases between. The CDR3 runs 16 residues. This CDR3 is CASSRRQVGAHNEQFF. Written as DNA, the CDR3 is TGTGCCAGCAGTCGACGACAGGTAGGGGCGCACAATGAGCAGTTCTTC.

This clonotype was seen at least ten times. The chain employs TRBV20-1 and TRBJ2-3, with TRBD2 identical over 8 bases. The V gene end was trimmed by 6 bases and the J gene end by 5 bases; junction bases not matched to a gene: 7. The CDR3 is 13 residues long. The germline V gene has CDR1 DFQATT and CDR2 SNEGSKA (reference sequence). This CDR3 reads CSAPAGEVDTQYF. The CDR3 bases are TGCAGTGCCCCAGCGGGAGAAGTAGATACGCAGTATTTT.

The V call is TRBV7-9, the J call TRBJ2-5; D uncertain. CDR1 SEHNR and CDR2 FQNEAQ come from the germline V gene (reference sequence). V lost 1 base to trimming and J lost 5 bases, with 11 bases between them. The CDR3 has 14 amino acids. This CDR3 is CASSLGLSMETQYF. The CDR3, as DNA: TGTGCCAGCAGCTTAGGTCTATCAATGGAGACCCAGTACTTC.

The chain uses TRBV7-2 and TRBJ2-7, with 10 bases aligning to TRBD2. The J segment lost 5 bases and the V segment lost 5 bases, leaving 21 bases of the junction unmatched. CDR1 and CDR2 from the germline V gene are SGHTA and FQGNSA. The CDR3 length is 19 residues. This CDR3 reads CASSLRGVAGGQRGDEQYF. The DNA of the CDR3 is TGTGCCAGCAGCCTAAGGGGGGTAGCGGGAGGACAAAGAGGCGACGAGCAGTACTTC. Full variable domain (missing parts from reference TRBV7-2 and TRBJ2-7): GAGVSQSPSNKVTEKGKDVELRCDPISGHTALYWYRQSLGQGLEFLIYFQGNSAPDKSGLPSDRFSAERTGGSVSTLTIQRTQQEDSAVYLCASSLRGVAGGQRGDEQYFGPGTRLTVT.

This rearrangement joins TRBV29-1 to TRBJ2-1, with 12 bases lining up with TRBD2. CDR3 length equals 15 residues. J was trimmed by 0 bases and V by 7 bases; bases with no gene match: 4. CDR1 is SQVTM, CDR2 ANQGSEA, per germline. The CDR3 nucleotides are TGCAGCGCCCCGACTAGCGGGAGCTCCTACAATGAGCAGTTCTTC. Translation: CSAPTSGSSYNEQFF.

The rearrangement joins TRBV4-3 to TRBJ1-1; the match to TRBD1 covers 8 bases. The germline CDR1 and CDR2 sequences are LGHNA and YSLEER. The CDR3 runs 19 residues. Trimming removed 1 base from V and 7 bases from J; junction bases left unmatched: 20. CDR3 protein: CASSQASSGGPVPTREAFF. The CDR3 region has the DNA TGCGCCAGCAGCCAAGCCTCTTCAGGGGGCCCGGTCCCAACACGTGAAGCTTTCTTT.

This clonotype was seen at least ten times. CDR3: CASSTLFVPREYGELFF. The CDR3 nucleotides read TGTGCCAGCAGTACCCTATTCGTCCCCCGGGAGTACGGGGAGCTGTTTTTT. This chain uses TRBV6-2 or TRBV6-3 with TRBJ2-2, with a tentative D call TRBD2 (6 bases). The V gene lost 5 bases and the J gene lost 7 bases, with 23 bases spanning the gap. Germline V gene data show CDR1 as MNHEY and CDR2 as SVGEGT. CDR3 length equals 17 residues.

This clonotype was seen at least ten times. CDR3: CATLEQEMNTEAFF. CDR3 nucleotides: TGTGCCACCTTAGAACAGGAGATGAACACTGAAGCTTTCTTT. The chain carries TRBV7-8 and TRBJ1-1, with a weak D call TRBD1 (5 bases). Trimming cost V 10 bases and J 0 bases, with 15 bases left between them. This CDR3 comprises 14 residues. Looked up from germline, CDR1 is SGHVS and CDR2 is FQNEAQ.

Regarding this clonotype: A read error may explain this, as a much larger clone is one base away. The chain has TRBV6-1 and TRBJ2-7, with D tentatively TRBD1 (5 bases). Germline values: CDR1 MNHNS, CDR2 SASEGT. This CDR3 has 15 residues. The V end was cut by 6 bases, the J end by 2 bases, with 17 bases between. CDR3 region: CASRQLRQSPYEQYF. CDR3 sequence (DNA): TGTGCCAGCAGACAACTCCGACAGAGCCCCTACGAGCAGTACTTC.

CDR3 sequence: CASNYGGNEQFF. CDR3 coding DNA: TGTGCCAGCAACTACGGGGGCAATGAGCAGTTCTTC. The chain joins TRBV7-2 to TRBJ2-1; D possibly corresponds to TRBD2 (6 bases). Trimming pared 7 bases from V and 6 bases from J, leaving 10 bases between. This CDR3 spans 12 amino acids. Per the germline V gene, CDR1 is SGHTA and CDR2 is FQGNSA.

This clonotype occurred a few times. The chain couples TRBV7-6 to TRBJ1-6; D is unclear. Germline lookup yields CDR1 SGHVS and CDR2 FNYEAQ. V was shortened by 0 bases and J by 10 bases, with 7 bases between the two germline ends. This CDR3 contains 13 residues. CDR3 in DNA: TGTGCCAGCAGCTTAGCTTCTACATCACCCCTCCACTTT. Its protein is CASSLASTSPLHF.

The rearrangement joins TRBV6-5 to TRBJ2-1; D may be TRBD2 (5 bases). CDR1 MNHEY and CDR2 SVGAGI come from the germline V gene. Trimming removed 2 bases at V and 5 bases at J, with 10 bases between. The CDR3 has 14 amino acids. The CDR3 region is CASSYRTANNEQFF. CDR3 DNA sequence: TGTGCCAGCAGTTACAGGACTGCGAACAATGAGCAGTTCTTC.

In this sample, this clonotype turned up many times. This chain uses TRBV5-1 with TRBJ2-7, with 13 bases matching TRBD2. The V segment lost 4 bases and the J segment 0 bases; nucleotides outside the gene matches: 10. Germline CDR1 reads SGHRS; CDR2 reads YFSETQ. The CDR3 is made up of 18 amino acids. Written as DNA, the CDR3 is TGCGCCAGCAGCCCTCGGACTAGCGGGAGAGCCCTCTCCTACGAGCAGTACTTC. Its protein product is CASSPRTSGRALSYEQYF.

In its sample, this clonotype was seen many times. The chain has TRBV12-3 or TRBV12-4 and TRBJ2-7; 7 positions agree with TRBD1. With 3 bases clipped from V and 7 bases from J, the junction kept 9 bases outside the gene matches. This CDR3 has 14 residues. The CDR3 region is CASSFRTSRGEQYF. CDR3 DNA sequence: TGTGCCAGCAGTTTCAGGACGTCCAGGGGGGAGCAGTACTTC.

This clonotype occurred a few times. A much larger clone differs by one base, so this may be a read error. The chain carries TRBV5-1 and TRBJ1-2; 8 positions agree with TRBD1. This CDR3 is built from 13 residues. Germline CDR1 and CDR2: SGHRS and YFSETQ. The CDR3 DNA follows: TGCGCCAGCAGCCTCGACAGGGGACCTGGCCACACCTTC. This codes for CASSLDRGPGHTF.

The chain employs TRBV29-1 and TRBJ1-2; 11 nucleotides line up with TRBD1. In germline, CDR1 is SQVTM, CDR2 ANQGSEA. J lost 6 bases, V lost 7 bases, and 7 bases had no gene match. The CDR3 covers 13 residues. This CDR3 is CSAGGQGAHGYTF. The CDR3 DNA reads TGCAGCGCCGGAGGACAGGGGGCTCATGGCTACACCTTC.

This clonotype occurred many times. V is TRBV7-2 and J is TRBJ2-7, with a possible D match to TRBD1 (5 bases). Germline CDR1 SGHTA, CDR2 FQGNSA. CDR3 length: 15 amino acids. V lost 1 base to trimming and J lost 2 bases, with 12 bases between them. The CDR3 spells CASSLEVGRAYEQYF. The CDR3 coding sequence is TGTGCCAGCAGCTTAGAGGTGGGCAGGGCCTACGAGCAGTACTTC. Variable domain in full (rest from reference TRBV7-2 and TRBJ2-7): GAGVSQSPSNKVTEKGKDVELRCDPISGHTALYWYRQSLGQGLEFLIYFQGNSAPDKSGLPSDRFSAERTGGSVSTLTIQRTQQEDSAVYLCASSLEVGRAYEQYFGPGTRLTVT.